This TCR beta chain is drawn from a study of EBV T-cell therapy then PD-1 blockade in nasopharyngeal carcinoma (dated by TCRdb to about 2021). Genomic DNA was extracted from sorted cells using the Qiagen DNeasy Kit. Deep sequencing of the TCR beta chain was done on the immunoSEQ platform. Per the original workflow: Repertoire data analysis was performed with the immunoSEQ Analyzer software. Sourced from immuneACCESS, this table was stored by TCRdb with only in-frame sequences that have V and J called. A share of the clones is absent; for the studies checked, an unresolved V gene accounts for under half, and the remainder has no known explanation. D and trimming come from the DNA, and the V and J calls and clone size come from that table. Counted in this sample were approximately 13,000 clones; around 84% of them appeared once. 25% to 35% of the sample is in the top ten clones. Ends trimmed: V by 5 bases, J by 9 bases; bases unmatched to a gene: 6. Counted from cysteine to phenylalanine, this CDR3 has 13 amino acids. The read is trimmed to its CDR3 DNA, 39 bases read in frame from base 1. Taken from the germline V gene (reference sequence), the CDR1 and CDR2 loops are MNHEY and SMNVEV.

The sample's treatment or condition label is to be understood as: AdE1-LMPpoly-expanded autologous EBV-specific T-cell therapy followed by anti-PD-1 nivolumab. Worth noting for this clone: Its antigen is still unknown. Base qualities are not provided; no much larger clone lies one nucleotide away.

The sequencing used CD8+ T cells from blood, collected at day 105 from a patient whose treatment included autologous EBV-specific T cells and nivolumab. This receptor was identified in a man aged 40-50 years with nasopharyngeal carcinoma. The chain employs TRBV27 and TRBJ1-2, with TRBD1 identical over 10 junction bases. The DNA reads TGTGCCAGCAGTCCGGGGACAGGGGCGCGCTACACCTTC. Its translation is CASSPGTGARYTF.